These 6 T cell receptor beta chains were sequenced from one sample in a study of CD8+CD57+ T cells in acquired aplastic anemia. Only patients with CD8+CD57+ cell expansion on flow cytometry were chosen for sequencing. Genomic DNA was employed as the template in profiling TCR beta VDJ and CDR3. MiXCR, run by TCRdb on the reads, gives a single entry per CDR3 protein. The sample holds roughly 250,000 distinct CDR3 sequences, 65% to 90% seen once. The sequencing input was sorted CD4+, CD8+, or CD8+CD57+ T cells (not recorded which) from PBMCs. The source is a human donor with aplastic anemia.

V usage is TRBV5-4 and J usage is TRBJ1-2; no clear D. Trimming shortened V by 2 bases and J by 6 bases, and 20 bases separated the two germline ends. CDR3 size: 16 residues. Germline V gene sequence: CDR1 SGHNT, CDR2 YYREEE (reference sequence). The CDR3 is CASSFTNGGNVHGYTF. The CDR3 coding sequence is TGTGCCAGCAGCTTTACTAACGGAGGAAACGTTCATGGCTACACCTTC.

Of note for this clonotype: No DNA is shown, since the ends of the CDR3 on it are uncertain; the CDR3 is the one TCRdb lists. CDR3: CASSVRSDTQYFGYTF. The chain employs TRBV9 and TRBJ1-2. From its first to its last residue, the CDR3 has 16 amino acids. Germline CDR1 and CDR2: SGDLS and YYNGEE.

For this clonotype: Because the CDR3 is missing its conserved closing phenylalanine or tryptophan, this is likely a read error. It is unclear where the CDR3 begins or ends on the DNA, so no DNA is shown, and the CDR3 is as TCRdb lists it. This chain uses TRBV9 with TRBJ2-3; the D call TRBD1 from the table was never checked on the DNA. The CDR3 numbers 13 amino acids, ends counted. Germline V gene sequence: CDR1 SGDLS, CDR2 YYNGEE. This CDR3 reads CASGDGGKDTETL.

With regard to this clonotype: The CDR3 does not close with the conserved phenylalanine or tryptophan, likely indicating a read error. It is unclear where the CDR3 begins or ends on the DNA, so no DNA is shown, and the CDR3 is as TCRdb lists it. J is TRBJ2-5 and V is TRBV7-9; the D call of TRBD1 is as the table states it, not checked on the DNA. The CDR3 totals 12 residues, both ends included. Germline V gene lookup returns CDR1 SEHNR and CDR2 FQNEAQ (reference sequence). CDR3: CAGHVARQTGDT.

This clonotype was counted only a few times. This rearrangement joins TRBV24-1 to TRBJ2-1, with 7 bases aligning to TRBD2. Germline V CDR1 and CDR2: KGHDR, SFDVKD. The V gene end was trimmed by 3 bases and the J gene end by 4 bases; junction bases not matched to a gene: 2. This CDR3 has 14 residues. Here the CDR3 DNA reads TGTGCCACCAGTGATGGGGACTATTACAATGAGCAGTTCTTC. This translates into CATSDGDYYNEQFF.

About this clonotype itself: The junction departs from germline at one end; a sequencing error may be responsible. The gene calls are TRBV7-6 and TRBJ1-1; D is unresolved. The length of the CDR3 is 15 residues. Germline V gene data show CDR1 as SGHVS and CDR2 as FNYEAQ. This CDR3 is CASTLDMIASSETFF. The CDR3 DNA follows: TGTGCCAGCACCCTAGATATGATCGCCTCCAGTGAAACTTTCTTT.